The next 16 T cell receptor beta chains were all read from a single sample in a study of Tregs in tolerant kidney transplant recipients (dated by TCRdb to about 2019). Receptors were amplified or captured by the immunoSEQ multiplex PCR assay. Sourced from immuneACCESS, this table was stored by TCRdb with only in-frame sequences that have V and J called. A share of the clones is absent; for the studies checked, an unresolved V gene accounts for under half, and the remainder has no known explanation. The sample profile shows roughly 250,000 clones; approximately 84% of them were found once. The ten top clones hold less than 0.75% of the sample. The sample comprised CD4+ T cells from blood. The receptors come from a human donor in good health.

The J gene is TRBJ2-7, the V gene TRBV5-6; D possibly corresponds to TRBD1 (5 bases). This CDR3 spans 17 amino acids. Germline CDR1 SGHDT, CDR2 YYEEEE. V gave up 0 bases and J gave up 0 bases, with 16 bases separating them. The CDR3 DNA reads TGTGCCAGCAGCTTGGTAGGGGTAGGGTTCAGCTCCTACGAGCAGTACTTC. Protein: CASSLVGVGFSSYEQYF.

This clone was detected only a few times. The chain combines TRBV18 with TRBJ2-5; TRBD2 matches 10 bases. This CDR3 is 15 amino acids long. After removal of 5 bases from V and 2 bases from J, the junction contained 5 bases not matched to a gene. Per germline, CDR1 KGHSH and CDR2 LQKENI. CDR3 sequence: CASSSGRAPQETQYF. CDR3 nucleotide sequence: TGTGCCAGCTCAAGCGGGAGGGCCCCGCAAGAGACCCAGTACTTC.

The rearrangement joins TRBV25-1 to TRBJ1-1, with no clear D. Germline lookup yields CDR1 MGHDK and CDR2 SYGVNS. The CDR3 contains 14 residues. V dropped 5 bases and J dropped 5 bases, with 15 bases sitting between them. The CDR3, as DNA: TGTGCCAGCAGTAACCGAGGATCTGTGACTGAAGCTTTCTTT. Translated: CASSNRGSVTEAFF.

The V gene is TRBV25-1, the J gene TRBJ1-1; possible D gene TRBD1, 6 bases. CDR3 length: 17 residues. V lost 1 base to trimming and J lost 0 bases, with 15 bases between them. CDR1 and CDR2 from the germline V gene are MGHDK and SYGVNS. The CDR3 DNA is TGTGCCAGCAGTGAATTTGCGGCAGGGGAAATGAACACTGAAGCTTTCTTT. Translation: CASSEFAAGEMNTEAFF.

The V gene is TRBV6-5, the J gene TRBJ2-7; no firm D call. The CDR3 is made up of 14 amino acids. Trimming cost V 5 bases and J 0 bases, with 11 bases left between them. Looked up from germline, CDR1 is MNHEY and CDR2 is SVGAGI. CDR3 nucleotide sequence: TGTGCCAGCAGTACCCCCGAGAGCTCCTACGAGCAGTACTTC. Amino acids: CASSTPESSYEQYF.

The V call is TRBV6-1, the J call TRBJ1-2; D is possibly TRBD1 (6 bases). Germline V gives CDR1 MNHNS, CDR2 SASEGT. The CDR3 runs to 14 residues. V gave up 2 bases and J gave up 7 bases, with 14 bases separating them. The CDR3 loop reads CASSESGRGFGYTF. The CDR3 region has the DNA TGTGCCAGCAGTGAAAGTGGCAGGGGATTTGGCTACACCTTC.

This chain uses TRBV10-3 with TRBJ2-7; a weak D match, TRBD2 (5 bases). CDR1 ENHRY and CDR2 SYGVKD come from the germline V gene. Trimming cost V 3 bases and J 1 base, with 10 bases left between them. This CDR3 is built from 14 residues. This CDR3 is CAISDGRGSYEQYF. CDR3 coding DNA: TGTGCCATCAGTGATGGTCGGGGTTCCTACGAGCAGTACTTC.

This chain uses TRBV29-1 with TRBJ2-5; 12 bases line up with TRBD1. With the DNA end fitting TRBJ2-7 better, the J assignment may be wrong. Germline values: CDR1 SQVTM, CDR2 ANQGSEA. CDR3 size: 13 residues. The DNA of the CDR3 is TGCAGCGTGTGGGACAGGGGGCTGAACGAGCAGTACTTC. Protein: CSVWDRGLNEQYF.

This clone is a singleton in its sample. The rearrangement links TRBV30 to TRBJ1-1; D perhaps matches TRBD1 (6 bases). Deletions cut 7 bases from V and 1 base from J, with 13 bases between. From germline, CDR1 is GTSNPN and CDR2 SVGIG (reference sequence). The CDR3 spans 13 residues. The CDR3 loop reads CASTGSRNTEAFF. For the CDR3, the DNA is TGTGCCTCGACAGGCAGCCGGAACACTGAAGCTTTCTTT. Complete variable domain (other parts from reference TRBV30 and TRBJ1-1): SQTIHQWPATLVQPVGSPLSLECTVEGTSNPNLYWYRQAAGRGLQLLFYSVGIGQISSEVPQNLSASRPQDRQFILSSKKLLLSDSGFYLCASTGSRNTEAFFGQGTRLTVV.

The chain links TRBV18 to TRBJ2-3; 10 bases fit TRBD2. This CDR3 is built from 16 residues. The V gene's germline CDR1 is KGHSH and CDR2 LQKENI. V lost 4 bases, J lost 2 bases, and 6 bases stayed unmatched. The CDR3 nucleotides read TGTGCCAGCTCACTCCTCGGGACTAGCGACACAGATACGCAGTATTTT. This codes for CASSLLGTSDTDTQYF. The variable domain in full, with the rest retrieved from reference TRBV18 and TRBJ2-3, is NAGVMQNPRHLVRRRGQEARLRCSPMKGHSHVYWYRQLPEEGLKFMVYLQKENIIDESGMPKERFSAEFPKEGPSILRIQQVVRGDSAAYFCASSLLGTSDTDTQYFGPGTRLTVL.

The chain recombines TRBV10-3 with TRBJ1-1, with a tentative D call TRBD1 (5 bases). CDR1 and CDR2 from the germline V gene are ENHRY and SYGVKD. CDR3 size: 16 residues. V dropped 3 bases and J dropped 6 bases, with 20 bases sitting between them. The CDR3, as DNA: TGTGCCATCAGTGAAGGATTAGCAGGGTTCGCGGCTGAAGCTTTCTTT. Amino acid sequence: CAISEGLAGFAAEAFF.

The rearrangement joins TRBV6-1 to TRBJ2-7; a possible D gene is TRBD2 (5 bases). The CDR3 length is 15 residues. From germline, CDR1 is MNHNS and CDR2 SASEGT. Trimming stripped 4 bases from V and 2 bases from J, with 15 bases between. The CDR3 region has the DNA TGTGCCAGCAGTGTTTCCCCAGCGGAGGCCTACGAGCAGTACTTC. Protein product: CASSVSPAEAYEQYF.

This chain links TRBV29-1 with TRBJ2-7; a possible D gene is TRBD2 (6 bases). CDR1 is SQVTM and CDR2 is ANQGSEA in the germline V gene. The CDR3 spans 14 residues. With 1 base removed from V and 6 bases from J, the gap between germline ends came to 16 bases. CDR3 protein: CSVEVGGLRGEQYF. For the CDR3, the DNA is TGCAGCGTTGAAGTTGGTGGACTGCGGGGCGAGCAGTACTTC.

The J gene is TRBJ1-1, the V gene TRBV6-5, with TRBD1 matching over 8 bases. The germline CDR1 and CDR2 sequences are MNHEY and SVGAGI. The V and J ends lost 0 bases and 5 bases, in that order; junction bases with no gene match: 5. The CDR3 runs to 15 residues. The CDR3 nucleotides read TGTGCCAGCAGTTACTCTAACAGGGGGAGGACTGAAGCTTTCTTT. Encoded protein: CASSYSNRGRTEAFF.

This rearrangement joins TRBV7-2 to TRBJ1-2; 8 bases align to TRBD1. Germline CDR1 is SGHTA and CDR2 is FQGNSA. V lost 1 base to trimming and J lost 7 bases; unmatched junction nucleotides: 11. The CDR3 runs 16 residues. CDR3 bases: TGTGCCAGCAGCTTAGAAGGTCTCAGGGGGCGAGGTGGCTACACCTTC. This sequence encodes CASSLEGLRGRGGYTF.

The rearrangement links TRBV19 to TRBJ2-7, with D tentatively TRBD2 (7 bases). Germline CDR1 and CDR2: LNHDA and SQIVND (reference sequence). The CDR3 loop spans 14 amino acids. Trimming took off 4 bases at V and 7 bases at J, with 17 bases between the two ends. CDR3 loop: CASSTTGRDREQYF. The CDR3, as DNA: TGTGCCAGTAGTACTACAGGGAGGGATCGAGAGCAGTACTTC.